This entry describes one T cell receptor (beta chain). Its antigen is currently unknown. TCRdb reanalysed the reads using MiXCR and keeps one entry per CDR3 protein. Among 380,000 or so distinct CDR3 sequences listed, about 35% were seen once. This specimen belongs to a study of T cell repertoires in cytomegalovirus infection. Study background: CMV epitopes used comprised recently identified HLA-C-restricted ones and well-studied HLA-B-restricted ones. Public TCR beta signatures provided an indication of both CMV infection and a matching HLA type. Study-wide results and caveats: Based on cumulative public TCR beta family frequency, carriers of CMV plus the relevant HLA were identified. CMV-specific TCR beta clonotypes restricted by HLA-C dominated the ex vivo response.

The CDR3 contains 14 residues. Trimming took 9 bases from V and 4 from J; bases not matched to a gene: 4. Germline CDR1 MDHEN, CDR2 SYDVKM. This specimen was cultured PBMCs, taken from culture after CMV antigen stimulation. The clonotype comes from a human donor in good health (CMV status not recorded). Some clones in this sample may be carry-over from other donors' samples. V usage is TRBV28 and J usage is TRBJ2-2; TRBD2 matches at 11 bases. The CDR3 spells CASLAGGSTGELFF. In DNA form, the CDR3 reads TGTGCCAGTTTAGCGGGAGGGAGCACCGGGGAGCTGTTTTTT.